These T cell receptor beta chains were read from a single sample in a study of shared clonotypes between healthy human individuals. The repertoire was sequenced with immunoSEQ multiplex PCR; TCRdb's copy has only in-frame clones and lacks some. The data hold fewer than 650,000 clones, with 60% to 85% observed a single time. The sample taken for sequencing was PBMCs. These receptors were taken from a woman aged 35 to 49 in good health. Some clones in this sample may be carry-over from other donors' samples. Both conserved end residues are part of each CDR3. D genes are given only for firm matches. The listing skips clone size in some rows; elsewhere it reads once, few, many or a size class.

clone size,V gene,D gene,J gene,CDR3 DNA,CDR3 protein
.,TRBV4-1,TRBD2,TRBJ2-2,TGCGCCAGCAGCCGCGGACTAGCGGGAGTCCCCGGGGAGCTGTTTTTT,CASSRGLAGVPGELFF
.,TRBV10-2,.,TRBJ1-1,TGCGCCGGCAGTGAAGCGCAGAACACTGAAGCTTTCTTT,CAGSEAQNTEAFF
.,TRBV28,.,TRBJ1-2,TGTGCCAGCAGAGGGTCGGGGTACTATGGCTACACCTTC,CASRGSGYYGYTF
.,TRBV5-1,.,TRBJ1-1,TGCGCCAGCAGCTTGGCCGAGACCCCAGGTAACACTGAAGCTTTCTTT,CASSLAETPGNTEAFF
.,TRBV7-3,TRBD2,TRBJ2-1,TGTGCCAGCAGCTTAAACCCCAGCGGGGGCTCCTACAATGAGCAGTTCTTC,CASSLNPSGGSYNEQFF
.,TRBV6-1,.,TRBJ1-2,TGTGCCAGCAGTGGATCAGGAAACTATGGCTACACCTTC,CASSGSGNYGYTF
.,TRBV5-4,TRBD2,TRBJ2-7,TGTGCCAGCAGCCGACTAGCCCTACCCTACGAGCAGTACTTC,CASSRLALPYEQYF
.,TRBV7-3,.,TRBJ2-1,TGTGCCAGCAGCCCCAACAGCGGGCTAGTATACAATGAGCAGTTCTTC,CASSPNSGLVYNEQFF
.,TRBV19,.,TRBJ1-3,TGTGCCAGTAGTATGGGCCCTCAAAACACCATATATTTT,CASSMGPQNTIYF
.,TRBV6-1,TRBD2,TRBJ2-1,TGTGCCAGCAGTGAACCGGGACTAGCGAACAATGAGCAGTTCTTC,CASSEPGLANNEQFF
once,TRBV9,.,TRBJ2-5,TGTGCCAGCAGCGTAGGGGTCGCAGGGGGGGAAGAGACCCAGTACTTC,CASSVGVAGGEETQYF
.,TRBV2,TRBD2,TRBJ2-3,TGTGCCAGCCGAGGGCTAGCGGGAGGTGGCACGCAGTATTTT,CASRGLAGGGTQYF
.,TRBV7-2,TRBD1,TRBJ2-1,TGTGCCAGCAGCACGTGGGACAGGTCGTTTAATGAGCAGTTCTTC,CASSTWDRSFNEQFF
.,TRBV23-1,.,TRBJ2-3,TGCGCCAGCAGTCAATCGTCAGAGGATACGCAGTATTTT,CASSQSSEDTQYF
.,TRBV4-1,TRBD1,TRBJ2-7,TGCGCCAGCAGCCAGAAGACAGGGGGCGGCTACGAGCAGTACTTC,CASSQKTGGGYEQYF
.,TRBV28,.,TRBJ2-4,TGTGCCAGCAGTCGCCCCGCCAAAAACATTCAGTACTTC,CASSRPAKNIQYF
.,TRBV5-8,TRBD2,TRBJ2-7,TGTGCCAGCAGCTACAGGACTAGCGGGACTTTCGAGCAGTACTTC,CASSYRTSGTFEQYF
.,TRBV6-1,TRBD1,TRBJ1-1,TGTGCCAGCAGGTCGGGACAGGGGTTTGAAGCTTTCTTT,CASRSGQGFEAFF
many,TRBV7-6,TRBD1,TRBJ2-3,TGTGCCAGCAGCCTCCACAGGGGAACCACAGATACGCAGTATTTT,CASSLHRGTTDTQYF
.,TRBV10-3,TRBD1,TRBJ2-1,TGTGCCATCAGTGAGCCGGCAGGGGGCCGGAGCCCAGATGAGCAGTTCTTC,CAISEPAGGRSPDEQFF
.,TRBV25-1,TRBD1,TRBJ1-2,TGTGCCAGCAGTGAACCGTGGGAGGGGGCGGTTGGCTACACCTTC,CASSEPWEGAVGYTF
many,TRBV7-2,.,TRBJ1-3,TGTGCCAGCAGCTTTAGGGGCCTTCGCTCTGGAAACACCATATATTTT,CASSFRGLRSGNTIYF
.,TRBV10-3,.,TRBJ1-1,TGTGCCATCAGTGGAGCGGGGGGGATGAACACTGAAGCTTTCTTT,CAISGAGGMNTEAFF
.,TRBV15,TRBD1,TRBJ2-6,TGTGCCACCAGCAGTCTCGGGACAGGGACTGGGGCCAACGTCCTGACTTTC,CATSSLGTGTGANVLTF
few,TRBV6-5,.,TRBJ1-2,TGTGCCAGCAGGCGATACAGGGAGGCAAACTATGGCTACACCTTC,CASRRYREANYGYTF
.,TRBV18,TRBD1,TRBJ2-7,TGTGCCAGCTCACCCCGACAGGGTGACTACGAGCAGTACTTC,CASSPRQGDYEQYF
.,TRBV10-3,.,TRBJ1-2,TGTGCCATCGGTTCCTACGTTGGCTACACCTTC,CAIGSYVGYTF
many,TRBV30,.,TRBJ1-5,TGTGCCTGGAGTGTGGGGCCCCGGGCGCAGCCCCAGCATTTT,CAWSVGPRAQPQHF
once,TRBV28,.,TRBJ1-5,TGTGCCAGCAGTTTGGCCAACCCCGGGGGGCCCCAGCATTTT,CASSLANPGGPQHF
.,TRBV6-1,.,TRBJ1-2,TGTGCCAGCAGTGAACTCGGGTCAGGGCACGGCTACACCTTC,CASSELGSGHGYTF
.,TRBV30,.,TRBJ2-7,TGTGCCTGGAGGGGGCCAACCCACGAGCAGTACTTC,CAWRGPTHEQYF
.,TRBV28,.,TRBJ2-1,TGTGCCAGCAGGCCGGGACTCACCAATGAGCAGTTCTTC,CASRPGLTNEQFF
.,TRBV18,TRBD2,TRBJ2-7,TGTGCCAGCTCACCCACTAGCGGGAGTGAACACGAGCAGTACTTC,CASSPTSGSEHEQYF
few,TRBV20-1,.,TRBJ2-5,TGCAGTGCTTCCCAAGAGACCCAGTACTTC,CSASQETQYF
few,TRBV18,TRBD1,TRBJ1-1,TGTGCCAGCTCACCATGGGCAGGGGGGATGAACACTGAAGCTTTCTTT,CASSPWAGGMNTEAFF
.,TRBV28,.,TRBJ2-1,TGTGCCAGCAGAAGCTTAGCGGCAGAGCAGTTCTTC,CASRSLAAEQFF
once,TRBV9,.,TRBJ2-7,TGTGCCAGCAGCGTAGCGGGGGCGGCCGACGAGCAGTACTTC,CASSVAGAADEQYF
.,TRBV4-3,.,TRBJ1-1,TGCGCCAGCACGCCTCACTGGGGGAACACTGAAGCTTTCTTT,CASTPHWGNTEAFF
.,TRBV7-6,.,TRBJ2-7,TGTGCCAGCAGCTCCCCCCCCTACGAGCAGTACTTC,CASSSPPYEQYF
.,TRBV5-1,TRBD1,TRBJ1-2,TGCGCCAGCAGCCTCGACAGGGCGGTAAATGGCTACACCTTC,CASSLDRAVNGYTF
many,TRBV10-3,.,TRBJ2-3,TGTGCCACGGCGGTCAACCTTACTACAGATACGCAGTATTTT,CATAVNLTTDTQYF
.,TRBV7-7,TRBD1,TRBJ2-5,TGTGCCAGCAGCAGACAGGGCGGTGGGGAGACCCAGTACTTC,CASSRQGGGETQYF
.,TRBV5-1,TRBD1,TRBJ2-1,TGCGCCAGCAGCTTGGGACAGGGTGGCGATGAGCAGTTCTTC,CASSLGQGGDEQFF
.,TRBV11-2,TRBD2,TRBJ2-5,TGTGCCAGCAGCTTAGTGCAGCGGGGCCTCGCGACCCAGTACTTC,CASSLVQRGLATQYF
many,TRBV28,.,TRBJ2-7,TGTGCCAGCAGTCAATCCTACCGGGACAACAGATTAGAGCAGTACTTC,CASSQSYRDNRLEQYF
.,TRBV11-2,TRBD1,TRBJ2-3,TGTGCCAGCAGCTTAGTTTATGGATTGGGGACAGCATCGAGAGCGCAGTATTTT,CASSLVYGLGTASRAQYF